This T cell receptor (beta chain) was captured by sequencing in a study of shared clonotypes between healthy human individuals. Study-wide findings and caveats: Sampling covered nothing but blood. Tissue TCR repertoires likely differ from those found in blood.

As for this clone: What it binds is not known.

The junction had 3 bases not matched to a gene; V was cut back by 3 bases and J by 0 bases. The CDR3 is made up of 15 amino acids. Germline V gives CDR1 KGHSH, CDR2 LQKENI. TCRdb's table, derived via immunoSEQ multiplex PCR, lists solely in-frame clones and lacks some. The table has approximately 500,000 clones, almost 97% seen once; the top ten hold about 0.057%. The genes are TRBV18 and TRBJ2-7; 9 nucleotides line up with TRBD1. Material: naive CD4+ T cells sorted from blood. Described subset: CD45RA+ positively selected. This receptor was obtained from a woman aged 25 to 39 in good health. CDR3 residues: CASSPGTGNSYEQYF. The CDR3 bases are TGTGCCAGCTCACCGGGGACAGGGAACTCCTACGAGCAGTACTTC.